The 8 T cell receptor beta chains listed next were all sequenced from one sample in a study of CD8 T cells in Susac syndrome. With random hexamers, reverse transcription was performed on about 0.5 to 1 ug of RNA. Each CDR3 protein gets one entry after TCRdb re-called the immunoSEQ multiplex PCR reads with MiXCR. The data hold around 130,000 distinct CDR3 sequences, with about 90% observed a single time. Sequencing was done on a sample of CD8+ T cells from PBMCs. These receptors all come from a human donor with multiple sclerosis.

This chain links TRBV5-1 with TRBJ2-1; D not resolved. The CDR3 totals 15 residues. CDR1 SGHRS and CDR2 YFSETQ come from the germline V gene. The V and J ends lost 7 bases and 5 bases respectively, with 19 bases between them. CDR3 sequence: CASARSGPQDNEQFF. The CDR3 nucleotides read TGCGCCAGCGCCCGCTCCGGGCCTCAGGACAATGAGCAGTTCTTC.

The chain couples TRBV2 to TRBJ2-7; D unresolved. Germline V gene data show CDR1 as SNHLY and CDR2 as FYNNEI. Trimming pared 3 bases from V and 1 base from J, leaving 4 bases between. The CDR3 has 12 amino acids. The CDR3 loop is CASSDPSYEQYF. CDR3 nucleotides: TGTGCCAGCAGTGATCCGTCCTACGAGCAGTACTTC.

The chain couples TRBV19 to TRBJ2-1, with 7 bases matching TRBD2. The CDR3 is 12 residues long. Unmatched junction bases numbered 10, after V lost 6 bases and J lost 14 bases. The germline V gene has CDR1 LNHDA and CDR2 SQIVND (reference sequence). CDR3 region: CASSLVGGLEFF. The CDR3 bases are TGTGCCAGTAGCCTCGTGGGAGGGTTGGAGTTCTTC.

This chain uses TRBV25-1 with TRBJ2-5, with 7 bases that match TRBD2. Trimming at V came to 5 bases and at J to 5 bases, leaving 14 bases not matched to a gene. The CDR3 consists of 16 residues. Germline V lookup: CDR1 MGHDK, CDR2 SYGVNS. DNA for the CDR3: TGTGCCAGCAGTCCCCTTTTAGCGGGCCCTATGGAGACCCAGTACTTC. Protein sequence: CASSPLLAGPMETQYF.

This clonotype has only one observation. This sequence joins TRBV11-2 and TRBJ2-5; TRBD1 agrees at 9 bases. The CDR3 consists of 17 residues. V trimming: 5 bases; J trimming: 2 bases; junction bases outside the gene matches: 12. Germline values: CDR1 SGHAT, CDR2 FQNNGV. In DNA, the CDR3 is TGTGCCAGCAGCCCCGGGACAGGGAGCCGACTACAAGAGACCCAGTACTTC. Encoded protein: CASSPGTGSRLQETQYF.

The chain couples TRBV15 to TRBJ2-5; TRBD2 agrees at 9 bases. Germline V gene sequence: CDR1 LNHNV, CDR2 YYDKDF (reference sequence). CDR3 size: 14 residues. With V trimmed by 4 bases and J by 4 bases, 4 bases remained unmatched. The CDR3 sequence: CATSIRLAAETQYF. In DNA, the CDR3 is TGTGCCACCAGCATCAGACTAGCGGCAGAGACCCAGTACTTC.

V and J are TRBV20-1 and TRBJ2-1, with TRBD2 matching over 12 bases. The CDR3 has 17 residues. The germline V gene has CDR1 DFQATT and CDR2 SNEGSKA (reference sequence). J lost 8 bases, V lost 4 bases, and 15 bases had no gene match. Here the CDR3 reads CSAITNPGLAGIHEQFF. CDR3 nucleotide sequence: TGCAGTGCTATCACAAATCCGGGACTAGCGGGTATCCATGAGCAGTTCTTC.

The genes are TRBV5-8 and TRBJ2-1; TRBD2 agrees at 10 bases. Germline assignment: CDR1 SGHTS and CDR2 YDEGEE. Trimming removed 0 bases from V and 7 bases from J; junction bases left unmatched: 4. The CDR3 length is 15 residues. The CDR3 reads CASSLGTSGTNEQFF. CDR3 nucleotides: TGTGCCAGCAGCTTGGGTACTAGCGGGACTAATGAGCAGTTCTTC.